One T cell receptor beta chain is described in this entry. The antigen is undetermined. This specimen comes from a study of T cells in tuberculosis. Study-level background: A South African cohort included IGRA-negative adolescents, latently infected IGRA-positive adolescents and adults with active tuberculosis. General observations from the study: Active tuberculosis cases were adults; controls were adolescents. GEM motif frequencies gave over 60% accuracy; the GMM repertoire gave about 87%.

Each clinical donor contributed on average around 100,000 T cells from unsorted cryopreserved PBMC. The table came from immunoSEQ multiplex PCR; TCRdb's copy has only in-frame clones and leaves some out. The profile shows some 41,000 clones, roughly 94% of them singletons. From germline, CDR1 is MRHNA and CDR2 SNTAGT. The CDR3 totals 16 residues. The J segment lost 7 bases and the V segment lost 3 bases, leaving 7 bases of the junction unmatched. The chain joins TRBV6-4 to TRBJ2-2; 11 bases align to TRBD2. Material for sequencing was PBMCs. This clonotype was sampled from a donor aged 10 to 29 with latent tuberculosis or without tuberculosis infection. Some clones in this sample may be carry-over from other donors' samples. For the CDR3, the DNA is TGTGCCAGCAGTGAACTAGCGGGAGTCCAAGGCGGGGAGCTGTTTTTT. This encodes CASSELAGVQGGELFF.